This T cell receptor beta chain comes out of a study of regulatory T cells in long-lasting Graves disease. On the study more broadly: Persistence in Graves' disease required over 5 years of antithyroid drugs plus positive TSH receptor antibodies.

Both iRepertoire HTBI primers and Arm-PCR of CDR3 regions were used to build the TCR beta libraries. TCRdb reprocessed the multiplex PCR reads with MiXCR, giving one entry per CDR3 protein. The sample holds 350,000 to 450,000 distinct CDR3 sequences, roughly 24% seen once. Time point described: persistent/refractory GD, antithyroid drugs over 5 years with positive TRAb. PBMC-derived RNA was used for the TCR library. From each patient, around 8.9 milliliters of peripheral blood was drawn and collected into an EDTA anticoagulant tube. Germline CDR1 LNHDA, CDR2 SQIVND (reference sequence). V shed 6 bases, J shed 10 bases, and the junction held 12 bases outside the gene matches. The length of the CDR3 is 14 residues.

The input for sequencing was peripheral blood mononuclear cells (PBMCs), taken when the disease was refractory, from a patient treated with antithyroid drugs. This clonotype originated in a middle-aged woman with Graves disease. The V call is TRBV19, the J call TRBJ1-1, with 9 bases aligning to TRBD1. The CDR3 loop reads CASSPSGTGYRAFF. The CDR3 DNA reads as TGTGCCAGTAGCCCATCCGGGACAGGGTATCGAGCTTTCTTT.